What follows describes a single T cell receptor (beta chain). Its target is unknown. The sample comes from a study of Tregs in tolerant kidney transplant recipients. Study at large: The nonmyeloablative bone marrow transplants came from related graft donors, with transient mixed chimerism. Study conclusions and caveats: Findings come from small patient numbers and require larger validation. Nucleotide sequences could not be compared across some patients' samples due to primer changes. Activated donor B cell expansion appeared to reveal the most relevant donor-specific TCRbeta repertoire.

Germline V lookup: CDR1 MNHEY, CDR2 SMNVEV (reference sequence). After removal of 2 bases from V and 7 bases from J, the junction contained 5 bases not matched to a gene. The CDR3 extends over 15 amino acids. Recipient PBMCs carried a CFSE label and met irradiated graft donor PBMCs for approximately six days before FACS sorting. TCRdb's table, derived via immunoSEQ multiplex PCR, lists solely in-frame clones and lacks some. The sample shows several thousand clones, about 32% of them seen only once. This specimen consisted of CD8+ T cells from blood cultured with allogeneic cells, obtained before the transplant. The rearrangement joins TRBV27 to TRBJ2-1; TRBD2 matches at 10 bases. The sequence derives from a human patient who received a combined kidney and bone marrow transplant. In nucleotides, the CDR3 is TGTGCCAGCAGTTTAACCTCTAGCGGGAGTAATGAGCAGTTCTTC. Its protein is CASSLTSSGSNEQFF.